Listed below are T cell receptor beta chains from one sample, sequenced in a study of cytotoxic CD8 clonotypes in ibrutinib-treated CLL. Sequencing used immunoSEQ multiplex PCR; TCRdb keeps in-frame clones, though not all of them. The sample lists around 70,000 clones, 90% seen once, with 2.5% to 3.5% in the top ten. The input for sequencing was PBMCs, taken after 12 months of ibrutinib treatment. The receptors were sampled from a human donor with chronic lymphocytic leukemia. Both conserved end residues are part of each CDR3.

CDR3aa: CASSIASTNEKLFF; len: 14; v_gene: TRBV19
CDR3aa: CASSALAGLTDTQYF; len: 15; v_gene: TRBV18
CDR3aa: CASSSGSNTEAFF; len: 13; v_gene: TRBV7-2
CDR3aa: CASSLWRTSGERSSYEQYF; len: 19; v_gene: TRBV7-9
CDR3aa: CASSLTGSRTDTQYF; len: 15; v_gene: TRBV7-3
CDR3aa: CASIPPGNTGELFF; len: 14; v_gene: TRBV28
CDR3aa: CASIQGSGANVLTF; len: 14; v_gene: TRBV19
CDR3aa: CASRDRAYGYTF; len: 12; v_gene: TRBV19
CDR3aa: CSAQNDLYEQYF; len: 12; v_gene: TRBV29-1
CDR3aa: CASSLVDIFGYNEQFF; len: 16; v_gene: TRBV5-1
CDR3aa: CASRRGQVNTEAFF; len: 14; v_gene: TRBV13
CDR3aa: CASSNPYSGTDHEQYF; len: 16; v_gene: TRBV19
CDR3aa: CASSLQGVGTEAFF; len: 14; v_gene: TRBV5-1
CDR3aa: CASSTFGPTEAFF; len: 13; v_gene: TRBV7-2
CDR3aa: CASSWTEINEKLFF; len: 14; v_gene: TRBV6-1
CDR3aa: CSVLRNTEAFF; len: 11; v_gene: TRBV29-1